This is a list of T cell receptor beta chains from one sample in a study of cytomegalovirus exposure and HLA in healthy donors. The method was immunoSEQ multiplex PCR; TCRdb's version includes in-frame clones alone and lacks a portion of them. The sample has about 170,000 clones; around 92% are singletons. The material sequenced was PBMCs. The receptors here all came from a woman under 30 in good health and CMV-seropositive. Both conserved end residues are part of each CDR3. A row's size may be missing; if present it is once, few, many or a size class.

clone size | J gene | V gene | CDR3 protein
. | TRBJ2-7 | TRBV6-4 | CASSDRGTGGNSYEQYF
. | TRBJ2-7 | TRBV7-9 | CASSFSSSYEQYF
. | TRBJ2-7 | TRBV11-2 | CASSSAGLRYF
. | TRBJ2-7 | TRBV10-1 | CASSDSYEQYF
once | TRBJ1-2 | TRBV27 | CASRRTGTGGRGYTF
. | TRBJ1-2 | TRBV4-3 | CASSQGTGGYYGYTF
. | TRBJ2-1 | TRBV19 | CASRTGYLNEQFF
. | TRBJ2-7 | TRBV6-5 | CASSSGTGGTYEQYF
once | TRBJ2-5 | TRBV9 | CASSPGLAGGPWETQYF
. | TRBJ2-7 | TRBV18 | CASSPEGRSYEQYF
. | TRBJ2-3 | TRBV28 | CASRVSGLADLTDTQYF
. | TRBJ2-1 | TRBV12-5 | CASGLTGGAINEQFF
. | TRBJ2-7 | TRBV11-2 | CASSQGPSYEQYF
few | TRBJ1-1 | TRBV5-1 | CASSLDRVGSTEAFF
. | TRBJ1-1 | TRBV30 | CAWSGEGTEAFF
. | TRBJ2-7 | TRBV7-3 | CASSLEAASYEQYF
. | TRBJ2-5 | TRBV5-1 | CASSLAGGEETQYF
. | TRBJ2-2 | TRBV10-3 | CAISGTSGTGELFF
. | TRBJ2-1 | TRBV6-5 | CASSSSDSNNEQFF
. | TRBJ1-1 | TRBV19 | CASNRSGRGGNTEAFF
. | TRBJ1-5 | TRBV30 | CAWSEVGGGNQPQHF
. | TRBJ2-7 | TRBV7-2 | CASSPGQQSYEQYF
. | TRBJ1-1 | TRBV7-9 | CASSSGGPEAFF
. | TRBJ2-7 | TRBV6-1 | CASSEARGPDEQYF
. | TRBJ2-3 | TRBV9 | CASSVVRLASTDTQYF
. | TRBJ2-1 | TRBV6-4 | CASSDTPGLALSEQFF
. | TRBJ1-2 | TRBV19 | CATTGGWGYTF
once | TRBJ2-3 | TRBV19 | CASSLRTAPDTQYF
. | TRBJ1-3 | TRBV10-3 | CAINTGTPAGDTIYF
. | TRBJ2-7 | TRBV18 | CASSPEAGASYEQYF
once | TRBJ1-4 | TRBV28 | CASMAAQGEKLFF
. | TRBJ2-1 | TRBV7-3 | CASSPAGTSLYNEQFF
few | TRBJ2-1 | TRBV27 | CASSFLTSPGLAGARGINEQFF
few | TRBJ2-5 | TRBV2 | CASGSSETQYF
. | TRBJ2-4 | TRBV11-3 | CASSSEGAKNIQYF
. | TRBJ1-1 | TRBV29-1 | CSVEMTRAFF
. | TRBJ2-7 | TRBV7-2 | CASSLAFDSFGEQYF
. | TRBJ1-5 | TRBV19 | CASRDRGRDGNQPQHF
. | TRBJ1-2 | TRBV28 | CASSSYRGAEGGYTF
. | TRBJ1-1 | TRBV6-5 | CASRQTGSTEAFF
. | TRBJ2-7 | TRBV7-2 | CASSPSGILSYEQYF
. | TRBJ2-7 | TRBV9 | CASSVSSGSYEQYF
. | TRBJ2-5 | TRBV6-5 | CASTATGGAETQYF
. | TRBJ2-3 | TRBV18 | CASSPRDRRADTQYF
. | TRBJ2-7 | TRBV27 | CASSWSLEEGQYF
. | TRBJ2-3 | TRBV7-2 | CASSLSRPDTQYF
. | TRBJ2-1 | TRBV4-3 | CASSQGAGASAEQFF
. | TRBJ1-5 | TRBV5-1 | CASAPGVGGNQPQHF
. | TRBJ2-1 | TRBV6-5 | CASLDGGFNEQFF
. | TRBJ2-5 | TRBV6-1 | CASSEQWVSPWTRGQRETQYF
. | TRBJ1-5 | TRBV7-9 | CASSHGAHSNQPQHF
. | TRBJ1-5 | TRBV4-1 | CASSHRADRESGQPQHF
. | TRBJ2-6 | TRBV9 | CASSARWSSGANVLTF